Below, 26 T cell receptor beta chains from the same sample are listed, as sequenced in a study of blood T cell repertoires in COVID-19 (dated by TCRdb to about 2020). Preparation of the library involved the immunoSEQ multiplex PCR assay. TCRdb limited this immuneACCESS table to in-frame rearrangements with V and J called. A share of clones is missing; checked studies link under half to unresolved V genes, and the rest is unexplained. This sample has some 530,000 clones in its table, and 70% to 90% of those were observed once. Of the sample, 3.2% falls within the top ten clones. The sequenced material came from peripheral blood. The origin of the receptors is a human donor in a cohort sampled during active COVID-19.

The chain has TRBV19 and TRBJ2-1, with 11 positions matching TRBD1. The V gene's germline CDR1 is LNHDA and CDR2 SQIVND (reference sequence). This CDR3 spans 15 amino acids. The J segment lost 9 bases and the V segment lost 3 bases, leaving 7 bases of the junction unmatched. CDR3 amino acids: CASSIGTGGLTEQFF. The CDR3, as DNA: TGTGCCAGTAGTATTGGGACAGGGGGGTTGACTGAGCAGTTCTTC.

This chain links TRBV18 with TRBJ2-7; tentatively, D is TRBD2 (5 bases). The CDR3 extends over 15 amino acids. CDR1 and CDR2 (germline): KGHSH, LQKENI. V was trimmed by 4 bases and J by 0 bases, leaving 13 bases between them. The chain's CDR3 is CASSHREVSSYEQYF. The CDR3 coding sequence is TGTGCCAGCTCACACCGGGAAGTCTCCTCCTACGAGCAGTACTTC.

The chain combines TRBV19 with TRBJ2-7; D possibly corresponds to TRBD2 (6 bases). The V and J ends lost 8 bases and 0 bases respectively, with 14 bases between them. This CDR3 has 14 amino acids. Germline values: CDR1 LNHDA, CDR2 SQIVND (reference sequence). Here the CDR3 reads CASLKSGFSYEQYF. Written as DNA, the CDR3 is TGTGCCAGTCTAAAAAGCGGGTTCTCCTACGAGCAGTACTTC.

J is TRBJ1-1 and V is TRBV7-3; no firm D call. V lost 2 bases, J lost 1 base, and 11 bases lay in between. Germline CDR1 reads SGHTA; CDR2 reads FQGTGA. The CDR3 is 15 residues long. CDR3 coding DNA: TGTGCCAGCAGCTTATCGGGTCCTAGGAACACTGAAGCTTTCTTT. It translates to CASSLSGPRNTEAFF.

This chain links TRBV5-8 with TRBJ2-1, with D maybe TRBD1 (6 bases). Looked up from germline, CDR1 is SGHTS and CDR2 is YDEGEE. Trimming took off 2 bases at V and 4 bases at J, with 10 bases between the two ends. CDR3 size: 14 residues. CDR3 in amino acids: CASSFRTDYNEQFF. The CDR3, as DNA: TGTGCCAGCAGCTTCCGGACAGATTACAATGAGCAGTTCTTC.

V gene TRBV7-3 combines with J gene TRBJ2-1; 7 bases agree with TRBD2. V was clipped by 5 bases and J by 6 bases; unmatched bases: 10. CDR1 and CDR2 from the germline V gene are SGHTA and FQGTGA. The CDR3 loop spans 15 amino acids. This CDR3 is CASSPSERGLNEQFF. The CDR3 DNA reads TGTGCCAGCAGCCCGTCGGAGCGGGGCCTCAATGAGCAGTTCTTC. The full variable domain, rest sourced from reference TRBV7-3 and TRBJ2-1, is GAGVSQTPSNKVTEKGKYVELRCDPISGHTALYWYRQSLGQGPEFLIYFQGTGAADDSGLPNDRFFAVRPEGSVSTLKIQRTERGDSAVYLCASSPSERGLNEQFFGPGTRLTVL.

The CDR3 DNA is TGTGCCAGCAGCCCCAGGGGTACTAACTATGGCTACACCTTC. Translation gives CASSPRGTNYGYTF. J is TRBJ1-2 and V is TRBV7-2; D is possibly TRBD1 (6 bases). V gave up 5 bases and J gave up 0 bases, with 10 bases separating them. The CDR3 consists of 14 residues. Germline V gene lookup returns CDR1 SGHTA and CDR2 FQGNSA.

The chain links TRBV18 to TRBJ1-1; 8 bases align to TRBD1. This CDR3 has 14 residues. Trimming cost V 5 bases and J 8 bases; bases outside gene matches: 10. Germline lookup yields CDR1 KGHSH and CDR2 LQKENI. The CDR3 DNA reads TGTGCCAGCTCAAGGGATGGACAGGGTACCGAAGCTTTCTTT. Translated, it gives CASSRDGQGTEAFF. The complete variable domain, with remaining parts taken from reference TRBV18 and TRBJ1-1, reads NAGVMQNPRHLVRRRGQEARLRCSPMKGHSHVYWYRQLPEEGLKFMVYLQKENIIDESGMPKERFSAEFPKEGPSILRIQQVVRGDSAAYFCASSRDGQGTEAFFGQGTRLTVV.

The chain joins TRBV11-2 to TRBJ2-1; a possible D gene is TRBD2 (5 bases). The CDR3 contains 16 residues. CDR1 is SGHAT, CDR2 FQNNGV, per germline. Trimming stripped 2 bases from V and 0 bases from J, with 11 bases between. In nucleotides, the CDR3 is TGTGCCAGCAGCTTAATAGCGCTGAGCTCCTACAATGAGCAGTTCTTC. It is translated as CASSLIALSSYNEQFF.

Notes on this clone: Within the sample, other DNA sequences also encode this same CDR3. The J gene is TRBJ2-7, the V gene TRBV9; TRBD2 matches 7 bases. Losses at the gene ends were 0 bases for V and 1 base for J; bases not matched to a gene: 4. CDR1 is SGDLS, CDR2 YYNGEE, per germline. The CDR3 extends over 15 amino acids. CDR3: CASSVAASGSYEQYF. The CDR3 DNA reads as TGTGCCAGCAGCGTAGCGGCTAGCGGATCCTACGAGCAGTACTTC.

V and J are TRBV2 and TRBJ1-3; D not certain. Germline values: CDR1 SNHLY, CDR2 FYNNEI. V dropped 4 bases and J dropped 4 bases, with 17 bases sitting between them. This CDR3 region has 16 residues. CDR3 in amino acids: CASSVFGSLLGNTIYF. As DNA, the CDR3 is TGTGCCAGCAGTGTATTCGGGTCCCTCCTCGGAAACACCATATATTTT.

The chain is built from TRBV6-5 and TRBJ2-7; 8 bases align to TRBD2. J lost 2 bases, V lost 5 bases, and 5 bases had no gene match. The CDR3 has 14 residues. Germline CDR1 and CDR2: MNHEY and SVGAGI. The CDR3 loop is CASSPRTSPYEQYF. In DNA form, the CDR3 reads TGTGCCAGCAGTCCGAGGACTAGCCCCTACGAGCAGTACTTC.

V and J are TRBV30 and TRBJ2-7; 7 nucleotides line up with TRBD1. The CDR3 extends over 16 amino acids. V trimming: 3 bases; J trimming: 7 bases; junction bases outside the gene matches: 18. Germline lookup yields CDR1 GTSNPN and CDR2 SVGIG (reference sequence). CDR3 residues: CAWSGPGRGSVGEQYF. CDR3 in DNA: TGTGCCTGGAGCGGGCCAGGCAGGGGGAGTGTAGGGGAGCAGTACTTC.

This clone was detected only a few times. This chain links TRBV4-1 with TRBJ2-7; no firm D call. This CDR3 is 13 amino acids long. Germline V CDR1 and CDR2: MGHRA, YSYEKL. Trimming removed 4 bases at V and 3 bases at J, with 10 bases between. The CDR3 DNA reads TGCGCCAGCAGCCCTGGGCCAGACTACGAGCAGTACTTC. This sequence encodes CASSPGPDYEQYF.

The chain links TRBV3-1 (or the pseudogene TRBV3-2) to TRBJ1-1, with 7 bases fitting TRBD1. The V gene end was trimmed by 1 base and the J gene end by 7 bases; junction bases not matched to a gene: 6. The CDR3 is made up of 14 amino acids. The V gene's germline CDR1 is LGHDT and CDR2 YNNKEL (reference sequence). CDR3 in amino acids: CASSQVNQGVEAFF. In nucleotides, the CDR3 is TGTGCCAGCAGCCAAGTCAATCAGGGGGTTGAAGCTTTCTTT.

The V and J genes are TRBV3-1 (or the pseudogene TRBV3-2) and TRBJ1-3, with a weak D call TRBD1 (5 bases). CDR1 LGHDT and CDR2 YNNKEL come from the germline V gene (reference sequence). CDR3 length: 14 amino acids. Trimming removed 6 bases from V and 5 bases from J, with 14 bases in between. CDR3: CASSPRAGRNTIYF. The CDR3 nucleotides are TGTGCCAGCAGTCCCAGGGCAGGTAGAAACACCATATATTTT.

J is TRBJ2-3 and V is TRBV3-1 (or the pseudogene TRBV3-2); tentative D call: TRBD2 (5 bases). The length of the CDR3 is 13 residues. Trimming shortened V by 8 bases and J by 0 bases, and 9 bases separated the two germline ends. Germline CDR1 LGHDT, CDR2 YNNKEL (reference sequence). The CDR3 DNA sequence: TGTGCCAGCGGCGGACTTAGCACAGATACGCAGTATTTT. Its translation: CASGGLSTDTQYF.

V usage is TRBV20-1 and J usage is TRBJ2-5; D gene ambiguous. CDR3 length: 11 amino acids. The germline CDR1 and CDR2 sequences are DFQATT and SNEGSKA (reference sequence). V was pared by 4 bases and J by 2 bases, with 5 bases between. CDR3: CSATLQETQYF. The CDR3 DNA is TGCAGTGCTACACTACAAGAGACCCAGTACTTC.

This chain's CDR3 is CASRIRDSYGYTF. The CDR3 nucleotides read TGTGCCAGCAGAATTCGGGACAGCTATGGCTACACCTTC. The chain combines TRBV6-5 with TRBJ1-2; 7 nucleotides agree with TRBD1. The V and J ends lost 6 bases and 4 bases, in that order; junction bases with no gene match: 5. The CDR3 length is 13 residues. Germline CDR1 and CDR2: MNHEY and SVGAGI.

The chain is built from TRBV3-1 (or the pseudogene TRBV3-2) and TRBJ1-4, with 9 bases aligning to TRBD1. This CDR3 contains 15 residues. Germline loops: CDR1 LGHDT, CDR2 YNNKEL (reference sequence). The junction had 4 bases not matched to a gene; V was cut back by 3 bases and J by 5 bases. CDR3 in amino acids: CASSHTGGGNEKLFF. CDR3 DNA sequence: TGTGCCAGCAGCCATACAGGGGGCGGAAATGAAAAACTGTTTTTT.

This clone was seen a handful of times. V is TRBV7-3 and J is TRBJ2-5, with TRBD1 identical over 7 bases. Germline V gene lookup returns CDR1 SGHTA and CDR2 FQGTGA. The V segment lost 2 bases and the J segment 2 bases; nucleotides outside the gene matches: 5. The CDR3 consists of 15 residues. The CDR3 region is CASSLGTAQQETQYF. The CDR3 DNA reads TGTGCCAGCAGCTTAGGGACAGCCCAACAAGAGACCCAGTACTTC.

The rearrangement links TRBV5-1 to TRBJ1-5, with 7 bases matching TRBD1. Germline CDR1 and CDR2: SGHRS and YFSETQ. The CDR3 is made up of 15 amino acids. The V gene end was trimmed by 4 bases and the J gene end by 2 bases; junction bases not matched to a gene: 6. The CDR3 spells CASSPTGNGNQPQHF. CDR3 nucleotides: TGCGCCAGCAGCCCGACAGGGAATGGCAATCAGCCCCAGCATTTT.

The CDR3 spells CASSRDLTGGHGYTF. The CDR3 DNA sequence: TGCGCCAGCAGTCGTGATCTAACAGGGGGGCATGGCTACACCTTC. The chain has TRBV5-1 and TRBJ1-2; 8 bases agree with TRBD1. V trimming: 5 bases; J trimming: 6 bases; junction bases outside the gene matches: 12. Germline-derived CDR1 and CDR2 are SGHRS and YFSETQ. This CDR3 is built from 15 residues.

The CDR3 coding sequence is TGTGCCAGCAGCTTACGGGGGGAGAACTACAATGAGCAGTTCTTC. This translates into CASSLRGENYNEQFF. This chain links TRBV5-4 with TRBJ2-1; TRBD2 aligns across 7 bases. CDR1 is SGHNT, CDR2 YYREEE, per germline (reference sequence). Trimming took 2 bases from V and 3 from J; bases not matched to a gene: 5. This CDR3 is built from 15 residues.

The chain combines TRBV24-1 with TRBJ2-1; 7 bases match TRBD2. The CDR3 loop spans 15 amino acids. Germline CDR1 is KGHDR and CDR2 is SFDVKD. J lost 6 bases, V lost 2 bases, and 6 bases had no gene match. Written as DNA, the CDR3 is TGTGCCACCAGTGATTCGGGCGGGAGAGTCAATGAGCAGTTCTTC. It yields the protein CATSDSGGRVNEQFF.

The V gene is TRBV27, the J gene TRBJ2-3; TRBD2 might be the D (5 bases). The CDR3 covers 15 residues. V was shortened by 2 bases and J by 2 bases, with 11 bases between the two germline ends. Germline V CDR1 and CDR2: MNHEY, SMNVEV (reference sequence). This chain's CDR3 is CASSLVRVSTDTQYF. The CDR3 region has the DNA TGTGCCAGCAGTTTAGTGCGGGTTTCCACAGATACGCAGTATTTT.